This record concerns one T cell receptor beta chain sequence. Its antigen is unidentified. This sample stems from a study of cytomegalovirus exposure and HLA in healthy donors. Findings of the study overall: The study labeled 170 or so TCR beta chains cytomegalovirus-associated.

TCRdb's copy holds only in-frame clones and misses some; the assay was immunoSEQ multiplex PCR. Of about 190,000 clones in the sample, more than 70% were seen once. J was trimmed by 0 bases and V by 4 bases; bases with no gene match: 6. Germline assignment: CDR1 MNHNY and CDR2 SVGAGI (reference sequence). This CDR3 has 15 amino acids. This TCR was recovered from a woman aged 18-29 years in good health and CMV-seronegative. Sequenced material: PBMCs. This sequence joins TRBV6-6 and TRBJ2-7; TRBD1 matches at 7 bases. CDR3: CASSFRTGSSYEQYF. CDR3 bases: TGTGCCAGCAGTTTTCGGACAGGAAGCTCCTACGAGCAGTACTTC.